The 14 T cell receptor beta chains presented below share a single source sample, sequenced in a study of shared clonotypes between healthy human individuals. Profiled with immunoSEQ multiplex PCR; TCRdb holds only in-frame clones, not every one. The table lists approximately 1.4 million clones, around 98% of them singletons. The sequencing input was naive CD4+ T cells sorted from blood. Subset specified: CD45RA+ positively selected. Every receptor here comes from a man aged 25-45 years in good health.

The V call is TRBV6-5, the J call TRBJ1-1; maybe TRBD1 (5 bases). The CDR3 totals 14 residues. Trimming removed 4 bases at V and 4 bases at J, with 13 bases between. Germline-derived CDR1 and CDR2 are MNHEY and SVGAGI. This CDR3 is CASSSGLGGTEAFF. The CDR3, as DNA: TGTGCCAGCAGTTCAGGGTTGGGGGGCACTGAAGCTTTCTTT.

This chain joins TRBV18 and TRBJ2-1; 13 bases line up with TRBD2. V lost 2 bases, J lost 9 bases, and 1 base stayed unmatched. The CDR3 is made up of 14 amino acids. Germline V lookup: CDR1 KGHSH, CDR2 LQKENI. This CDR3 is CASSPGTSGTEQFF. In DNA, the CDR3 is TGTGCCAGCTCACCAGGGACTAGCGGGACTGAGCAGTTCTTC.

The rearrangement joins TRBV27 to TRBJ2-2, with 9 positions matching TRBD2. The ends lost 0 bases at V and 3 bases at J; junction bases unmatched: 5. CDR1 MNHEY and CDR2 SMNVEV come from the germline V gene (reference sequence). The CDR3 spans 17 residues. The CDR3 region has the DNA TGTGCCAGCAGTTTATCGCGCGGGAGGGCCGACACCGGGGAGCTGTTTTTT. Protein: CASSLSRGRADTGELFF.

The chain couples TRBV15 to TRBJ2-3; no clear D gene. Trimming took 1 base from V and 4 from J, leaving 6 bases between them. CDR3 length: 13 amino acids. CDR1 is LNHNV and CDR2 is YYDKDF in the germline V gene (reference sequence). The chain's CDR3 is CATSRGSPDTQYF. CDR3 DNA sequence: TGTGCCACCAGCAGAGGTAGTCCAGATACGCAGTATTTT. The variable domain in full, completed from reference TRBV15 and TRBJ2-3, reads DAMVIQNPRYQVTQFGKPVTLSCSQTLNHNVMYWYQQKSSQAPKLLFHYYDKDFNNEADTPDNFQSRRPNTSFCFLDIRSPGLGDTAMYLCATSRGSPDTQYFGPGTRLTVL.

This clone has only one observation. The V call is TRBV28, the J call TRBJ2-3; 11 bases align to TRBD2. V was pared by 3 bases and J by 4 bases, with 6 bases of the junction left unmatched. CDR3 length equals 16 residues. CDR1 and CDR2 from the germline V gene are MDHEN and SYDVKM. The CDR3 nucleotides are TGTGCCAGCAGTTTCGTAGCGGGGGGGGGCGCAGATACGCAGTATTTT. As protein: CASSFVAGGGADTQYF.

The CDR3 DNA reads TGTGCCAGCAGTATCCCTGGGGGGCGGAGCACTGAAGCTTTCTTT. Its translation is CASSIPGGRSTEAFF. The chain is built from TRBV6-6 and TRBJ1-1, with a tentative D call TRBD1 (6 bases). This CDR3 is built from 15 residues. CDR1 MNHNY and CDR2 SVGAGI come from the germline V gene (reference sequence). V was trimmed by 5 bases and J by 4 bases, leaving 17 bases between them.

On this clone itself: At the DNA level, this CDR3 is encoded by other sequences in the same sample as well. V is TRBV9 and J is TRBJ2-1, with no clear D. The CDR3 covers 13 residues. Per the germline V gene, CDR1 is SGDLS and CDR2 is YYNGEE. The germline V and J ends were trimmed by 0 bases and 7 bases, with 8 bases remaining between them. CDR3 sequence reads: CASSVALGNEQFF. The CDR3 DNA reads TGTGCCAGCAGCGTAGCTTTGGGGAATGAGCAGTTCTTC.

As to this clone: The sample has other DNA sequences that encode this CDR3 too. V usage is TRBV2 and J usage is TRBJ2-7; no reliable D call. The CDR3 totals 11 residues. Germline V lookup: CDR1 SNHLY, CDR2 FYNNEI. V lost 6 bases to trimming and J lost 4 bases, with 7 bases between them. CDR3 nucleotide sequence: TGTGCCAGCAGCGGCAGTTACGAGCAGTACTTC. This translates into CASSGSYEQYF.

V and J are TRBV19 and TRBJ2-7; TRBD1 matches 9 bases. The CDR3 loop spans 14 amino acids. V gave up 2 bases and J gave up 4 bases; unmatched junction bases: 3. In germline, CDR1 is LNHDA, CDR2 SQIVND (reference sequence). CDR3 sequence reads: CASSIQDRGYEQYF. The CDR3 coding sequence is TGTGCCAGTAGTATACAGGACAGGGGTTACGAGCAGTACTTC. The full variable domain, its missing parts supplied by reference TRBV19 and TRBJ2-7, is DGGITQSPKYLFRKEGQNVTLSCEQNLNHDAMYWYRQDPGQGLRLIYYSQIVNDFQKGDIAEGYSVSREKKESFPLTVTSAQKNPTAFYLCASSIQDRGYEQYFGPGTRLTVT.

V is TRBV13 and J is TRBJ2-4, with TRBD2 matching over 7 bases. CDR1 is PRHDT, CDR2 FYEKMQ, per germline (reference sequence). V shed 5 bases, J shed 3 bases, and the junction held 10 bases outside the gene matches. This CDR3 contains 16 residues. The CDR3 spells CASSPPLREGKNIQYF. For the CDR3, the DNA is TGTGCCAGCAGCCCCCCGCTGAGGGAGGGCAAAAACATTCAGTACTTC.

The CDR3 nucleotides are TGTGCCAGCAGCCGGCCTAGTGTAGGGGCCGGGGAGCTGTTTTTT. Translated: CASSRPSVGAGELFF. The chain has TRBV7-2 and TRBJ2-2; D may be TRBD1 (5 bases). Trimming removed 5 bases from V and 6 bases from J, with 16 bases in between. Germline V gene lookup returns CDR1 SGHTA and CDR2 FQGNSA. The CDR3 is 15 residues long.

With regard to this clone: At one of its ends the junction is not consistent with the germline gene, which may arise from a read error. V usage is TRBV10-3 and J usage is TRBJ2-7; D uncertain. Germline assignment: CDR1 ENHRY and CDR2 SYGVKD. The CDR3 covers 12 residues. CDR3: CAISEEDPEKYF. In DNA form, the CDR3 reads TGTGCCATCAGTGAGGAGGACCCCGAGAAGTACTTC.

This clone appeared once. CDR3 amino acids: CASSLTGGKVNTEAFF. CDR3 nucleotide sequence: TGTGCCAGCTCCCTAACAGGGGGCAAGGTGAACACTGAAGCTTTCTTT. This sequence joins TRBV18 and TRBJ1-1, with TRBD1 matching 9 bases. The CDR3 is 16 amino acids. The V gene end was trimmed by 6 bases and the J gene end by 0 bases; junction bases not matched to a gene: 8. Germline V gene lookup returns CDR1 KGHSH and CDR2 LQKENI.

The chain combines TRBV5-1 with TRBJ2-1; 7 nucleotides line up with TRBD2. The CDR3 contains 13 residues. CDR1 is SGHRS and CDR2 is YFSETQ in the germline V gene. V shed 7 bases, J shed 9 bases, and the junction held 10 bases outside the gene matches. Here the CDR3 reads CASGVAGVGEQFF. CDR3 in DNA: TGCGCCAGCGGAGTAGCGGGCGTAGGTGAGCAGTTCTTC.